This TCR beta chain was captured by sequencing in a study of beta chain features in type 1 diabetes. CDR1 and CDR2 (germline): SQVTM, ANQGSEA. The V segment lost 6 bases and the J segment 0 bases; nucleotides outside the gene matches: 8. The CDR3 extends over 16 amino acids. The whole isolated RNA underwent reverse transcription, so sequencing captured expressed TCRB transcripts. Some clones are missing from TCRdb's copy, which holds only in-frame ones; the method was immunoSEQ multiplex PCR. The data hold around 200,000 clones, with approximately 13% observed a single time. This clone occurred a few times. Antigen: not known. Notes on the study in general: Researchers reported that naive, central memory and Treg TCRB repertoires appeared more similar in patients than in healthy donors.

This receptor was obtained from a woman under 30 in good health. Specimen: central memory CD4+ T cells from blood. V gene TRBV29-1 combines with J gene TRBJ2-1; 10 bases agree with TRBD2. The CDR3 spells CSVGPSGRDSYNEQFF. The CDR3 DNA reads TGCAGCGTAGGGCCAAGCGGGAGGGACTCCTACAATGAGCAGTTCTTC.